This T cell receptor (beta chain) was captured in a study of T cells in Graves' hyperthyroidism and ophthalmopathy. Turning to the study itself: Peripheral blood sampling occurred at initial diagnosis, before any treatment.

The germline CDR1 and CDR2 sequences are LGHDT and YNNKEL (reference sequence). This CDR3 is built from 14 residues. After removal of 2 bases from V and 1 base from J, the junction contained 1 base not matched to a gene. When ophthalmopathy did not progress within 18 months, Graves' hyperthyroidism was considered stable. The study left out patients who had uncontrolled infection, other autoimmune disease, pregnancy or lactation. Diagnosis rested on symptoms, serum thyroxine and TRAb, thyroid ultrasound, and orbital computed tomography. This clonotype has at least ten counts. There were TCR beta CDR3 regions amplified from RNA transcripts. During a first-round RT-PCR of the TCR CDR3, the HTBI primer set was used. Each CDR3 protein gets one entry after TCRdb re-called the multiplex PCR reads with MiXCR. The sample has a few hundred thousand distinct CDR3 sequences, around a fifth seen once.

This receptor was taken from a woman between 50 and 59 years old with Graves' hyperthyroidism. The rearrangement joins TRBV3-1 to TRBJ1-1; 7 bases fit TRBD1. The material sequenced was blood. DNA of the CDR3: TGTGCCAGCAGCCAAAGGGACAGGAACACTGAAGCTTTCTTT. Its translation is CASSQRDRNTEAFF.